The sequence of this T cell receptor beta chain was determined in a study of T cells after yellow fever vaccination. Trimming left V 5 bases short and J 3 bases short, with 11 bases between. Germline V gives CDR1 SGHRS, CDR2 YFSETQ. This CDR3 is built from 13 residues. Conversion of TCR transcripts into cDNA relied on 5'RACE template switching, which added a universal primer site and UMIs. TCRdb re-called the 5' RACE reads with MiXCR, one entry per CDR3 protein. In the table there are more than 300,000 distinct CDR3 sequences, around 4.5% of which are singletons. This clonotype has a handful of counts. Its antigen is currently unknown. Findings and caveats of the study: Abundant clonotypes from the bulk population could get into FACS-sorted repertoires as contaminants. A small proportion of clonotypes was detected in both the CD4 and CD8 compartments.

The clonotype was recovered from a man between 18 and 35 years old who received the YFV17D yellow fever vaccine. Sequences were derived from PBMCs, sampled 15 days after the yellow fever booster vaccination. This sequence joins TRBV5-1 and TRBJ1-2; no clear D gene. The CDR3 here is CASRIPSDYGYTF. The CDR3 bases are TGCGCCAGCAGGATACCCAGCGACTATGGCTACACCTTC.